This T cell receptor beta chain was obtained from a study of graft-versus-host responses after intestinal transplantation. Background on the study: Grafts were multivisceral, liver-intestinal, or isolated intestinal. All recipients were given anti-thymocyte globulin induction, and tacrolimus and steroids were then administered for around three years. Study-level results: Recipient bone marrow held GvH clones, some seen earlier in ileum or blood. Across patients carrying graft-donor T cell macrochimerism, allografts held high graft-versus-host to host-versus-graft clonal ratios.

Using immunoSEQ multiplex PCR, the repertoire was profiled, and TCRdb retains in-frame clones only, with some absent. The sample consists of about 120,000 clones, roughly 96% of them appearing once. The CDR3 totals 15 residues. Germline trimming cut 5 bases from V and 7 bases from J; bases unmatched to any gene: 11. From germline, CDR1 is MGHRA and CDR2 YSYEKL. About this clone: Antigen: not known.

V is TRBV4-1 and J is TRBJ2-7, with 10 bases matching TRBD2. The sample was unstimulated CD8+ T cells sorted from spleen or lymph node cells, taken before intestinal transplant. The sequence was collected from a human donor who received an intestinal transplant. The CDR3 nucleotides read TGCGCCAGCAGCATACCGGGACTAGCGAGAGGGGAGCAGTACTTC. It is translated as CASSIPGLARGEQYF.